This passage covers 4 T cell receptor beta chains from one sample sequenced in a study of T cell repertoires in cytomegalovirus infection. Each CDR3 protein gets one entry after TCRdb re-called the reads with MiXCR. The sample has approximately 630,000 distinct CDR3 sequences; 24% are singletons. Sequenced input: CD8+ T cells from PBMCs. The receptor set was obtained from a human donor in good health (CMV status not recorded). Some clones in this sample may be carry-over from other donors' samples.

This clonotype was seen a handful of times. The V and J genes are TRBV9 and TRBJ1-1; D not resolved. V lost 2 bases and J 4 bases, leaving 12 bases between the germline ends. The CDR3 consists of 14 residues. Germline V gene sequence: CDR1 SGDLS, CDR2 YYNGEE. For the CDR3, the DNA is TGTGCCAGCAGCGTGTTTTCTTCGGGCACTGAAGCTTTCTTT. Its translation: CASSVFSSGTEAFF.

This clonotype was recorded a few times. V and J are TRBV29-1 and TRBJ1-2, with D possibly TRBD1 on 5 matching bases. This CDR3 comprises 12 residues. The germline CDR1 and CDR2 sequences are SQVTM and ANQGSEA. V lost 4 bases, J lost 8 bases, and 14 bases lay in between. As DNA, the CDR3 is TGCAGCGTTGTGAGGGGCCCGGGAGGCTACACCTTC. Residues: CSVVRGPGGYTF.

This clonotype showed up just once. A clone one base away is much larger, so this may be a read error. CDR3: CACSLGQDIQYF. CDR3 DNA: TGTGCCTGCAGCCTGGGACAGGACATTCAGTACTTC. V and J are TRBV7-2 and TRBJ2-4, with 8 nucleotides matching TRBD1. The CDR3 has 12 residues. CDR1 is SGHTA, CDR2 FQGNSA, per germline.

The gene calls are TRBV6-1 and TRBJ1-5; 9 nucleotides align to TRBD1. In germline, CDR1 is MNHNS, CDR2 SASEGT. CDR3 length equals 16 residues. Trimming at V came to 7 bases and at J to 2 bases, leaving 9 bases not matched to a gene. Here the CDR3 reads CASNHRDRVRNQPQHF. The CDR3 nucleotides read TGTGCCAGCAACCACCGGGACAGGGTCCGCAATCAGCCCCAGCATTTT.